This T cell receptor beta chain was captured by sequencing in a study of long-term antiretroviral therapy in people with HIV. At the survey level, the v3.0 immunoSEQ assay was run. Assay used: immunoSEQ multiplex PCR; TCRdb lists only in-frame clones, some missing. In the table there are about 48,000 clones, under 90% of which are singletons. V was pared by 3 bases and J by 4 bases, with 4 bases of the junction left unmatched. This CDR3 has 14 residues. Germline lookup yields CDR1 KGHSH and CDR2 LQKENI. J is TRBJ2-5 and V is TRBV18; 8 bases line up with TRBD1. The sequence came from a woman aged 18-29 years with HIV. This specimen consisted of unsorted PBMCs, obtained 0.8 years after starting antiretroviral therapy. The CDR3 protein is CASSPFDRGETQYF. The CDR3 DNA reads TGTGCCAGCTCACCCTTCGACAGGGGAGAGACCCAGTACTTC.